Below, 24 T cell receptor beta chains from the same sample are listed, as sequenced in a study of memory CD4+ T cells and cytomegalovirus serostatus. The repertoire was sequenced with immunoSEQ multiplex PCR; TCRdb's copy has only in-frame clones and lacks some. This sample has about 59,000 clones, with 80% to 85% found just once. The sort gate was single viable CD3+CD4+CD8-CD45RO+ cells for memory CD4+ T cells. Sequenced: memory CD4+ T cells from blood. The receptors stem from an adult in good health and CMV-seronegative.

The chain employs TRBV7-9 and TRBJ1-4; unclear D gene. In germline, CDR1 is SEHNR, CDR2 FQNEAQ (reference sequence). Trimming stripped 1 base from V and 7 bases from J, with 10 bases between. This CDR3 is 14 amino acids long. The CDR3 sequence is CASSLVTGIEKLFF. Written as DNA, the CDR3 is TGTGCCAGCAGCTTAGTGACCGGCATTGAAAAACTGTTTTTT.

This clone occurred a few times. DNA of the CDR3: TGTGCCACCAGCCAGGGGGGTTCCACAGATACGCAGTATTTT. Protein product: CATSQGGSTDTQYF. The V call is TRBV15, the J call TRBJ2-3; D might be TRBD1 (7 bases). V shed 5 bases and J shed 2 bases, with 11 bases lying between them. CDR3 length: 14 amino acids. CDR1 and CDR2 (germline): LNHNV, YYDKDF (reference sequence).

This clone was seen just once. The J gene is TRBJ1-3, the V gene TRBV5-1; no definite D call. V gave up 3 bases and J gave up 1 base, with 17 bases separating them. The CDR3 is 17 residues long. Germline CDR1 and CDR2: SGHRS and YFSETQ. CDR3 sequence (DNA): TGCGCCAGCAGCTCGGGAGGCGGAGGGTTATCTGGAAACACCATATATTTT. Translating it yields CASSSGGGGLSGNTIYF.

The rearrangement uses TRBV7-9 and TRBJ1-6, with a possible D match to TRBD1 (5 bases). Germline-derived CDR1 and CDR2 are SEHNR and FQNEAQ (reference sequence). The CDR3 has 15 residues. Trimming stripped 5 bases from V and 9 bases from J, with 17 bases between. CDR3 sequence: CASSLSIGEISPLHF. CDR3 nucleotide sequence: TGTGCCAGCAGCCTGTCTATAGGGGAAATTTCACCCCTCCACTTT.

The chain links TRBV30 to TRBJ2-7, with 11 bases that match TRBD2. V gave up 7 bases and J gave up 5 bases; unmatched junction bases: 10. The CDR3 sequence is 14 residues long. Germline assignment: CDR1 GTSNPN and CDR2 SVGIG (reference sequence). CDR3 in amino acids: CALFLAGGRDEQYF. DNA of the CDR3: TGTGCCTTATTCCTAGCGGGAGGTAGGGACGAGCAGTACTTC.

This clone occurred a few times. The genes are TRBV6-5 and TRBJ2-1, with a tentative D call TRBD1 (5 bases). Germline lookup yields CDR1 MNHEY and CDR2 SVGAGI. V gave up 6 bases and J gave up 9 bases, with 21 bases separating them. The CDR3 length is 15 residues. DNA for the CDR3: TGTGCCAGCAGCCGACAGACTGGGGTAGTGGCTGAGCAGTTCTTC. Protein: CASSRQTGVVAEQFF.

This chain joins TRBV4-2 and TRBJ2-2, with D hard to call. There are 15 residues in the CDR3. Germline-derived CDR1 and CDR2 are LGHNA and YNFKEQ. Trimming took 0 bases from V and 4 from J, leaving 9 bases between them. The CDR3 here is CASSQDTDSTGELFF. The CDR3 region has the DNA TGTGCCAGCAGCCAAGATACAGATTCCACCGGGGAGCTGTTTTTT.

The V gene is TRBV6-5, the J gene TRBJ1-5; D is unclear. Germline CDR1 and CDR2: MNHEY and SVGAGI. V was clipped by 9 bases and J by 1 base, with 16 bases between them. The CDR3 spans 15 residues. The CDR3 region has the DNA TGTGCCAGGGGTGGCGGAGCCTACAGCAATCAGCCCCAGCATTTT. It specifies CARGGGAYSNQPQHF.

V and J are TRBV19 and TRBJ1-2, with a weak D call TRBD1 (5 bases). The CDR3 covers 16 residues. Trimming cost V 5 bases and J 4 bases, with 20 bases left between them. Germline lookup yields CDR1 LNHDA and CDR2 SQIVND (reference sequence). The CDR3 DNA sequence: TGTGCCAGTAGTGGGTCAGGGATAACAGGCGGCTATGGCTACACCTTC. It yields the protein CASSGSGITGGYGYTF.

This clone was detected a few times. The rearrangement links TRBV29-1 to TRBJ1-2, with D perhaps matching TRBD1 (6 bases). Trimming stripped 7 bases from V and 9 bases from J, with 15 bases between. CDR1 is SQVTM and CDR2 is ANQGSEA in the germline V gene. The CDR3 length is 11 residues. CDR3 sequence: CSAAQGPRYTF. Written as DNA, the CDR3 is TGCAGCGCCGCACAGGGCCCCCGCTACACCTTC.

The chain employs TRBV19 and TRBJ2-4, with TRBD1 identical over 9 bases. Germline assignment: CDR1 LNHDA and CDR2 SQIVND (reference sequence). This CDR3 contains 16 residues. J gave up 2 bases and V 7 bases, and 9 bases lay outside the gene matches. CDR3 in DNA: TGTGCCAGTAAGACCACGGGACAGGGAACCAAAAACATTCAGTACTTC. Amino acid sequence: CASKTTGQGTKNIQYF.

This clone was counted ten times or more. This sequence joins TRBV6-1 and TRBJ1-5; D not resolved. The CDR3 covers 15 residues. The V end was cut by 6 bases, the J end by 10 bases, with 22 bases between. Germline V gene data show CDR1 as MNHNS and CDR2 as SASEGT. The CDR3 is CASRDDPSYIRPQHF. Here the CDR3 DNA reads TGTGCCAGCAGGGACGATCCGTCGTACATTCGCCCCCAGCATTTT.

The rearrangement uses TRBV5-1 and TRBJ2-5; D is ambiguous. This CDR3 region has 13 residues. CDR1 SGHRS and CDR2 YFSETQ come from the germline V gene. The V gene lost 3 bases and the J gene lost 2 bases, with 8 bases spanning the gap. The CDR3 nucleotides are TGCGCCAGCAGCTCACAGCCTCAAGAGACCCAGTACTTC. As protein: CASSSQPQETQYF.

This chain uses TRBV6-1 with TRBJ2-1; D gene ambiguous. Germline values: CDR1 MNHNS, CDR2 SASEGT. V shed 2 bases and J shed 13 bases, with 6 bases lying between them. This CDR3 region has 10 residues. The CDR3 loop is CASSERSQFF. Written as DNA, the CDR3 is TGTGCCAGCAGTGAAAGAAGTCAGTTCTTC.

This chain joins TRBV7-3 and TRBJ2-1, with D unclear. The V gene's germline CDR1 is SGHTA and CDR2 FQGTGA. This CDR3 comprises 15 residues. The V gene lost 1 base and the J gene lost 1 base, with 8 bases spanning the gap. Written as DNA, the CDR3 is TGTGCCAGCAGCTTAATCGGAGAATCCTACAATGAGCAGTTCTTC. This translates into CASSLIGESYNEQFF. Combining the CDR3 with reference TRBV7-3 and TRBJ2-1 gives the whole variable domain GAGVSQTPSNKVTEKGKYVELRCDPISGHTALYWYRQSLGQGPEFLIYFQGTGAADDSGLPNDRFFAVRPEGSVSTLKIQRTERGDSAVYLCASSLIGESYNEQFFGPGTRLTVL.

Remarks on this clone: This sample also contains other DNA sequences that code for the same CDR3. The J gene is TRBJ2-2, the V gene TRBV6-4; no clear D. The V gene's germline CDR1 is MRHNA and CDR2 SNTAGT. This CDR3 spans 13 amino acids. V dropped 6 bases and J dropped 5 bases, with 10 bases sitting between them. CDR3 in amino acids: CASSEVGTGELFF. The CDR3 nucleotides are TGTGCCAGCAGCGAAGTTGGGACCGGGGAGCTGTTTTTT.

J is TRBJ2-3 and V is TRBV6-4; the match to TRBD2 covers 10 bases. This CDR3 region has 17 residues. From germline, CDR1 is MRHNA and CDR2 SNTAGT. The V gene end was trimmed by 4 bases and the J gene end by 4 bases; junction bases not matched to a gene: 11. DNA of the CDR3: TGTGCCAGCAGTGTCGATAGCGGGAGGTCTCGACCAGATACGCAGTATTTT. Encoded protein: CASSVDSGRSRPDTQYF.

This clone is a singleton in its sample. The V call is TRBV7-8, the J call TRBJ2-7, with 12 bases lining up with TRBD1. CDR1 is SGHVS, CDR2 FQNEAQ, per germline. Trimming took 3 bases from V and 0 from J; bases not matched to a gene: 12. The CDR3 sequence is 19 residues long. CDR3 residues: CASSFPGTGGEAYSYEQYF. The CDR3 nucleotides are TGTGCCAGCAGCTTTCCCGGGACAGGGGGCGAAGCCTACTCCTACGAGCAGTACTTC.

The gene calls are TRBV28 and TRBJ2-4; 9 bases line up with TRBD1. Looked up from germline, CDR1 is MDHEN and CDR2 is SYDVKM. With 6 bases clipped from V and 13 bases from J, the junction kept 10 bases outside the gene matches. The CDR3 is 13 amino acids. In DNA, the CDR3 is TGTGCCAGCAGAAAGGGACAGGGTGGTCCCCAGTACTTC. Translation gives CASRKGQGGPQYF.

The chain employs TRBV10-3 and TRBJ1-5, with 7 bases that match TRBD1. CDR3 length equals 15 residues. V trimming: 2 bases; J trimming: 1 base; junction bases outside the gene matches: 2. In germline, CDR1 is ENHRY, CDR2 SYGVKD. In DNA form, the CDR3 reads TGTGCCATCAGTGAGGGACAGGAGAGCAATCAGCCCCAGCATTTT. Translation: CAISEGQESNQPQHF.

The rearrangement links TRBV11-2 to TRBJ2-3; 8 nucleotides line up with TRBD2. Germline V gene lookup returns CDR1 SGHAT and CDR2 FQNNGV. The CDR3 sequence is 16 residues long. Trimming removed 1 base from V and 0 bases from J; junction bases left unmatched: 3. As DNA, the CDR3 is TGTGCCAGCAGCTTAGGCCTAGCGGGTAGCACAGATACGCAGTATTTT. Protein: CASSLGLAGSTDTQYF.

This clone was seen only a few times. V gene TRBV6-6 combines with J gene TRBJ2-7, with TRBD1 matching 11 bases. Germline lookup yields CDR1 MNHNY and CDR2 SVGAGI (reference sequence). The V gene end was trimmed by 6 bases and the J gene end by 5 bases; junction bases not matched to a gene: 6. The CDR3 has 14 amino acids. CDR3 sequence reads: CASRSGTGGNEQYF. The DNA of the CDR3 is TGTGCCAGCAGATCCGGGACAGGGGGAAACGAGCAGTACTTC.

The chain recombines TRBV5-1 with TRBJ1-2; 7 positions match TRBD1. Looked up from germline, CDR1 is SGHRS and CDR2 is YFSETQ. Germline trimming cut 4 bases from V and 4 bases from J; bases unmatched to any gene: 10. This CDR3 is 15 amino acids long. The CDR3 nucleotides are TGCGCCAGCAGCCCGCAACAGGGGACGAGCTATGGCTACACCTTC. This gives the protein CASSPQQGTSYGYTF.

The chain links TRBV7-2 to TRBJ2-1; 9 bases align to TRBD2. CDR3 length: 13 residues. After removal of 3 bases from V and 10 bases from J, the junction contained 4 bases not matched to a gene. From germline, CDR1 is SGHTA and CDR2 FQGNSA. DNA for the CDR3: TGTGCCAGCAGCTTTAGCGGGAGAGGAGAGCAGTTCTTC. Amino acid sequence: CASSFSGRGEQFF. Supplemented by reference TRBV7-2 and TRBJ2-1, the full variable domain reads GAGVSQSPSNKVTEKGKDVELRCDPISGHTALYWYRQSLGQGLEFLIYFQGNSAPDKSGLPSDRFSAERTGGSVSTLTIQRTQQEDSAVYLCASSFSGRGEQFFGPGTRLTVL.